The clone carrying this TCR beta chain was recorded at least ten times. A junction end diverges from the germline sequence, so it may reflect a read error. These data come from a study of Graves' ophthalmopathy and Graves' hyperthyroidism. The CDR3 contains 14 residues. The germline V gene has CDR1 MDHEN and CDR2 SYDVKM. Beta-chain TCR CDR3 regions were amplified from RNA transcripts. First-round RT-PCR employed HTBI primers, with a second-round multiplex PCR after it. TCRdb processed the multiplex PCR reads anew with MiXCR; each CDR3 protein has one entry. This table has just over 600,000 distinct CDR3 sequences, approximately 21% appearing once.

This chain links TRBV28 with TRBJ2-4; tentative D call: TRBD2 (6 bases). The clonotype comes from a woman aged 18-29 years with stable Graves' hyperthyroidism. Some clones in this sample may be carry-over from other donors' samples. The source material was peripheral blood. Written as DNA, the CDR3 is TGTGCCAGCAGTTTATTGGGTAGCGGAAACATTAAGTACTTC. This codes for CASSLLGSGNIKYF.